The 5 T cell receptor beta chains listed next were all sequenced from one sample in a study of OX40 agonist ivuxolimab in advanced cancers. Libraries were prepared by immunoSEQ multiplex PCR; TCRdb keeps only in-frame clonotypes and omits some of them. Of approximately 27,000 clones in the sample, about 80% were seen once. Material: CD4+ or CD8+ T cells sorted from blood, obtained in a trial of the OX40 agonist ivuxolimab. These receptors all come from an adult with an advanced solid tumor such as melanoma, head and neck, liver or kidney cancer.

This sequence joins TRBV10-2 and TRBJ1-6, with 7 bases lining up with TRBD1. The CDR3 consists of 15 residues. V trimming: 3 bases; J trimming: 6 bases; junction bases outside the gene matches: 5. Germline V CDR1 and CDR2: WSHSY, SAAADI. The CDR3 reads CASSDRAGGNSPLHF. CDR3 DNA sequence: TGCGCCAGCAGTGATAGGGCAGGGGGTAATTCACCCCTCCACTTT.

The chain combines TRBV5-4 with TRBJ2-3; possible D gene TRBD1, 5 bases. Between the trimmed V and J ends, which lost 2 bases and 1 base, there was a span of 11 bases. The CDR3 sequence is 15 residues long. Germline assignment: CDR1 SGHNT and CDR2 YYREEE (reference sequence). CDR3 in DNA: TGTGCCAGCAGCTTAGACAGTTTCGGCACAGATACGCAGTATTTT. It specifies CASSLDSFGTDTQYF.

The genes are TRBV9 and TRBJ1-1, with D hard to call. The CDR3 extends over 14 amino acids. The ends were cut back, 1 base at V and 0 bases at J, with 7 bases in the middle. Germline V lookup: CDR1 SGDLS, CDR2 YYNGEE. The CDR3 reads CASSVIGLNTEAFF. In DNA form, the CDR3 reads TGTGCCAGCAGCGTAATCGGATTGAACACTGAAGCTTTCTTT.

The chain couples TRBV30 to TRBJ1-4, with TRBD1 identical over 8 bases. Germline lookup yields CDR1 GTSNPN and CDR2 SVGIG (reference sequence). After removal of 3 bases from V and 7 bases from J, the junction contained 4 bases not matched to a gene. This CDR3 region has 13 residues. The CDR3 DNA sequence: TGTGCCTGGAGCAGGGGGCTGGGTGAAAAACTGTTTTTT. Amino acid sequence: CAWSRGLGEKLFF. Together with reference TRBV30 and TRBJ1-4, the CDR3 gives the full variable domain: SQTIHQWPATLVQPVGSPLSLECTVEGTSNPNLYWYRQAAGRGLQLLFYSVGIGQISSEVPQNLSASRPQDRQFILSSKKLLLSDSGFYLCAWSRGLGEKLFFGSGTQLSVL.

The CDR3 sequence is CASSYGDRVGNQPQHF. CDR3 bases: TGTGCCAGCAGTTACGGAGACAGGGTGGGGAATCAGCCCCAGCATTTT. The chain combines TRBV6-6 with TRBJ1-5, with TRBD1 matching over 7 bases. CDR3 length: 16 amino acids. Germline trimming cut 2 bases from V and 4 bases from J; bases unmatched to any gene: 8. Germline V CDR1 and CDR2: MNHNY, SVGAGI (reference sequence).